This T cell receptor (beta chain) was identified during a study of cytomegalovirus exposure and HLA in healthy donors. About this clone: Its antigen remains unknown.

In the PCR, 60 Vbeta and 13 Jbeta primers were used. The protocol was immunoSEQ multiplex PCR, while the TCRdb copy is restricted to in-frame clones and leaves out a portion. The sample yields 150,000 to 200,000 clones, 82% seen once. The study, taken as a whole, reports: When presence/absence was analysed, sequencing depth was taken to be roughly uniform across donors. Earlier results showed most TCR beta V segments being productive about 87% or about 30% of the time. Sequencing probably produced one cluster of sequence variants that were highly shared. In a later analysis, V- and J-gene trimming of beta chains associated with a DCLRE1C missense variant, replicated independently.

The V gene lost 2 bases and the J gene lost 5 bases, with 16 bases spanning the gap. CDR1 is MDHEN, CDR2 SYDVKM, per germline. The CDR3 sequence is 16 residues long. The material sequenced was PBMCs. The receptor's source is a man aged 35 to 55 in good health and CMV-seronegative. The chain couples TRBV28 to TRBJ1-5; a weak D match, TRBD1 (6 bases). CDR3 loop: CASSLVLGTPYQPQHF. CDR3 in DNA: TGTGCCAGCAGTTTAGTGCTTGGGACACCTTATCAGCCCCAGCATTTT. Using reference TRBV28 and TRBJ1-5 for the parts outside the CDR3, the full variable domain is DVKVTQSSRYLVKRTGEKVFLECVQDMDHENMFWYRQDPGLGLRLIYFSYDVKMKEKGDIPEGYSVSREKKERFSLILESASTNQTSMYLCASSLVLGTPYQPQHFGDGTRLSIL.